These 25 T cell receptor beta chains were sequenced from one sample in a study of shared clonotypes between healthy human individuals. Clones were read by immunoSEQ multiplex PCR, and TCRdb kept only the in-frame ones, dropping some. The profile shows 1.5 million to 1.9 million clones, 98% of them singletons. Specimen: naive CD4+ T cells sorted from blood. Stated subset: CD45RA+ positively selected. The source is a man aged 25 to 40 in good health.

The chain has TRBV11-3 and TRBJ2-2, with a possible D match to TRBD2 (5 bases). Per the germline V gene, CDR1 is SGHNT and CDR2 is YENEEA. The CDR3 has 15 residues. V was cut by 4 bases and J by 4 bases, with 13 bases left in between. The CDR3 sequence: CASSSHRGTTGELFF. The DNA of the CDR3 is TGTGCCAGCAGCTCCCATCGGGGAACCACCGGGGAGCTGTTTTTT. Using reference TRBV11-3 and TRBJ2-2 for the parts outside the CDR3, the full variable domain is EAGVVQSPRYKIIEKKQPVAFWCNPISGHNTLYWYLQNLGQGPELLIRYENEEAVDDSQLPKDRFSAERLKGVDSTLKIQPAELGDSAVYLCASSSHRGTTGELFFGEGSRLTVL.

This rearrangement joins TRBV19 to TRBJ2-7; D may be TRBD2 (6 bases). V was clipped by 4 bases and J by 6 bases, with 13 bases between them. Germline V gene data show CDR1 as LNHDA and CDR2 as SQIVND (reference sequence). The CDR3 runs to 13 residues. This CDR3 reads CASSSEGTVEQYF. CDR3 sequence (DNA): TGTGCCAGTAGTAGCGAAGGGACTGTCGAGCAGTACTTC. Drawing the rest from reference TRBV19 and TRBJ2-7, the complete variable domain is DGGITQSPKYLFRKEGQNVTLSCEQNLNHDAMYWYRQDPGQGLRLIYYSQIVNDFQKGDIAEGYSVSREKKESFPLTVTSAQKNPTAFYLCASSSEGTVEQYFGPGTRLTVT.

This rearrangement joins TRBV2 to TRBJ2-5; 10 nucleotides agree with TRBD1. V lost 7 bases, J lost 1 base, and 9 bases stayed unmatched. In germline, CDR1 is SNHLY, CDR2 FYNNEI. CDR3 length equals 16 residues. Written as DNA, the CDR3 is TGTGCCAGCACTTATTTGGGACAGGGGCGCCAAGAGACCCAGTACTTC. Translation gives CASTYLGQGRQETQYF.

The count of this clone is one. The chain has TRBV6-5 and TRBJ1-5; the D gene is possibly TRBD1 (5 bases). The V end lost 4 bases, the J end lost 4 bases, and 17 bases lay between the germline ends. Germline loops: CDR1 MNHEY, CDR2 SVGAGI. The CDR3 contains 16 residues. Written as DNA, the CDR3 is TGTGCCAGCAGTTCGAATCCAGGGTTTGGAAATCAGCCCCAGCATTTT. Its translation is CASSSNPGFGNQPQHF.

The rearrangement uses TRBV6-5 and TRBJ2-7; D possibly corresponds to TRBD1 (5 bases). Trimming shortened V by 6 bases and J by 2 bases, and 17 bases separated the two germline ends. This CDR3 region has 15 residues. Germline V lookup: CDR1 MNHEY, CDR2 SVGAGI. The CDR3 DNA is TGTGCCAGCAGACAACTAATGGCGGACACCTACGAGCAGTACTTC. Its translation: CASRQLMADTYEQYF.

The V and J genes are TRBV6-5 and TRBJ1-1; possible D gene TRBD1, 5 bases. Germline V gene sequence: CDR1 MNHEY, CDR2 SVGAGI. The CDR3 loop spans 13 amino acids. V was clipped by 4 bases and J by 4 bases, with 10 bases between them. The CDR3 sequence is CASSSGRGTEAFF. The DNA for the CDR3 is TGTGCCAGCAGTTCAGGGAGAGGCACTGAAGCTTTCTTT.

Regarding this clone: Other nucleotide sequences in the sample specify the same CDR3. The chain is built from TRBV19 and TRBJ2-5; D is uncertain. This CDR3 region has 11 residues. V lost 5 bases, J lost 4 bases, and 5 bases lay in between. Germline CDR1 reads LNHDA; CDR2 reads SQIVND (reference sequence). The CDR3 DNA sequence: TGTGCCAGTAGTGAAGGAGAGACCCAGTACTTC. It codes for CASSEGETQYF.

The chain combines TRBV5-1 with TRBJ2-7; D ambiguous. Between the trimmed V and J ends, which lost 1 base and 3 bases, there was a span of 8 bases. Germline V gives CDR1 SGHRS, CDR2 YFSETQ. The CDR3 runs 13 residues. CDR3 region: CASSLSSGYEQYF. DNA of the CDR3: TGCGCCAGCAGCTTGTCGTCTGGCTACGAGCAGTACTTC. The variable domain in full, with the rest retrieved from reference TRBV5-1 and TRBJ2-7, is KAGVTQTPRYLIKTRGQQVTLSCSPISGHRSVSWYQQTPGQGLQFLFEYFSETQRNKGNFPGRFSGRQFSNSRSEMNVSTLELGDSALYLCASSLSSGYEQYFGPGTRLTVT.

This sequence joins TRBV4-1 and TRBJ1-2; perhaps TRBD1 as D (5 bases). This CDR3 region has 14 residues. The germline V and J ends were trimmed by 0 bases and 2 bases, with 7 bases remaining between them. CDR1 is MGHRA, CDR2 YSYEKL, per germline. This CDR3 reads CASSQDGGNYGYTF. The CDR3 bases are TGCGCCAGCAGCCAAGATGGGGGAAACTATGGCTACACCTTC.

Concerning this clone: This sample also contains other DNA sequences that code for the same CDR3. This chain connects TRBV18 to TRBJ2-7; D is unresolved. The germline CDR1 and CDR2 sequences are KGHSH and LQKENI. The V end was cut by 2 bases, the J end by 6 bases, with 8 bases between. The CDR3 sequence is 12 residues long. CDR3 protein: CASSPSRGEQYF. The DNA of the CDR3 is TGTGCCAGCTCACCATCGCGCGGCGAGCAGTACTTC.

This clone showed up just once. V and J are TRBV5-6 and TRBJ2-3; D remains ambiguous. CDR3 length: 13 amino acids. Germline CDR1 and CDR2: SGHDT and YYEEEE. V lost 0 bases and J lost 6, with 8 bases in between. CDR3 sequence: CASSLVGFDTQYF. Written as DNA, the CDR3 is TGTGCCAGCAGCTTGGTAGGTTTCGATACGCAGTATTTT.

The chain has TRBV11-3 and TRBJ2-3; D gene unclear. The V gene's germline CDR1 is SGHNT and CDR2 YENEEA. The CDR3 is made up of 13 amino acids. V was pared by 0 bases and J by 6 bases, with 7 bases between. The CDR3: CASSLDLMDTQYF. For the CDR3, the DNA is TGTGCCAGCAGCTTAGATCTGATGGATACGCAGTATTTT.

This clone was counted only a few times. Different DNA sequences within this sample yield the same CDR3. V gene TRBV5-1 combines with J gene TRBJ2-1, with a tentative D call TRBD2 (6 bases). Germline V gene lookup returns CDR1 SGHRS and CDR2 YFSETQ. Trimming stripped 0 bases from V and 0 bases from J, with 7 bases between. The CDR3 extends over 15 amino acids. CDR3 sequence (DNA): TGCGCCAGCAGCTTGGACGGGAGCTCCTACAATGAGCAGTTCTTC. Translation: CASSLDGSSYNEQFF. The full variable domain, completed using reference TRBV5-1 and TRBJ2-1, is KAGVTQTPRYLIKTRGQQVTLSCSPISGHRSVSWYQQTPGQGLQFLFEYFSETQRNKGNFPGRFSGRQFSNSRSEMNVSTLELGDSALYLCASSLDGSSYNEQFFGPGTRLTVL.

The chain couples TRBV29-1 to TRBJ2-7; weak D call: TRBD2 (5 bases). Germline V CDR1 and CDR2: SQVTM, ANQGSEA. The CDR3 consists of 13 residues. Trimming removed 4 bases from V and 1 base from J, with 11 bases in between. The CDR3 region is CSVVPSGSYEQYF. For the CDR3, the DNA is TGCAGCGTTGTACCATCGGGGTCCTACGAGCAGTACTTC.

The chain has TRBV18 and TRBJ1-5; D is unclear. CDR1 and CDR2 (germline): KGHSH, LQKENI. The CDR3 has 16 amino acids. With 3 bases removed from V and 2 bases from J, the gap between germline ends came to 14 bases. DNA of the CDR3: TGTGCCAGCTCACCGCCGGACGGACGTGGCAATCAGCCCCAGCATTTT. Translated: CASSPPDGRGNQPQHF.

This sequence joins TRBV7-8 and TRBJ2-7; D not certain. V was clipped by 1 base and J by 2 bases, with 9 bases between them. Germline CDR1 is SGHVS and CDR2 is FQNEAQ. The CDR3 length is 14 residues. CDR3 in amino acids: CASSLGHGTYEQYF. The CDR3 bases are TGTGCCAGCAGCTTAGGCCACGGAACCTACGAGCAGTACTTC. The variable domain in full, with the rest retrieved from reference TRBV7-8 and TRBJ2-7, is GAGVSQSPRYKVAKRGQDVALRCDPISGHVSLFWYQQALGQGPEFLTYFQNEAQLDKSGLPSDRFFAERPEGSVSTLKIQRTQQEDSAVYLCASSLGHGTYEQYFGPGTRLTVT.

The V and J genes are TRBV18 and TRBJ2-3; 9 nucleotides match TRBD2. V lost 4 bases, J lost 0 bases, and 14 bases stayed unmatched. This CDR3 is 19 amino acids long. CDR1 is KGHSH, CDR2 LQKENI, per germline. The CDR3 DNA is TGTGCCAGCTCACGTACCTCAGAGCGGGAGGCCCTCAGCACAGATACGCAGTATTTT. Amino acid sequence: CASSRTSEREALSTDTQYF.

In this sample, this clone turned up once. The V and J genes are TRBV25-1 and TRBJ1-5, with unresolved D. V dropped 1 base and J dropped 0 bases, with 4 bases sitting between them. CDR1 is MGHDK, CDR2 SYGVNS, per germline. The CDR3 totals 14 residues. CDR3 loop: CASSELDSNQPQHF. CDR3 in DNA: TGTGCCAGCAGTGAATTAGATAGCAATCAGCCCCAGCATTTT.

The V gene is TRBV19, the J gene TRBJ1-3; D not certain. Germline CDR1 and CDR2: LNHDA and SQIVND (reference sequence). V was clipped by 6 bases and J by 9 bases, with 15 bases between them. The CDR3 is 13 residues long. The CDR3 protein is CASSQAGGGTIYF. CDR3 bases: TGTGCCAGTAGCCAGGCCGGAGGAGGCACCATATATTTT.

The CDR3 DNA reads as TGTGCCAGCAGCTCGAGGACTAGCGGGTGGAAATACAATGAGCAGTTCTTC. This encodes CASSSRTSGWKYNEQFF. This chain uses TRBV11-2 with TRBJ2-1, with 11 bases fitting TRBD2. The germline CDR1 and CDR2 sequences are SGHAT and FQNNGV. This CDR3 comprises 17 residues. V lost 4 bases to trimming and J lost 4 bases; unmatched junction nucleotides: 9.

The chain links TRBV6-5 to TRBJ2-7; D is possibly TRBD2 (6 bases). The germline gives CDR1 MNHEY, CDR2 SVGAGI. This CDR3 contains 12 residues. The ends were cut back, 6 bases at V and 6 bases at J, with 12 bases in the middle. In nucleotides, the CDR3 is TGTGCCAGCAGCCCAAGGAGGGGCGAGCAGTACTTC. It yields the protein CASSPRRGEQYF.

V is TRBV28 and J is TRBJ1-2, with TRBD1 identical over 7 bases. Germline V gene sequence: CDR1 MDHEN, CDR2 SYDVKM. J gave up 4 bases and V 3 bases, and 5 bases lay outside the gene matches. The CDR3 length is 14 residues. DNA for the CDR3: TGTGCCAGCAGTTTGGGACAGTTAAGCTATGGCTACACCTTC. This encodes CASSLGQLSYGYTF.

The chain links TRBV28 to TRBJ2-1, with 7 bases identical to TRBD2. The CDR3 is made up of 17 amino acids. Germline V lookup: CDR1 MDHEN, CDR2 SYDVKM. J lost 4 bases, V lost 5 bases, and 14 bases had no gene match. CDR3 sequence: CASSTQTVPGGYNEQFF. The CDR3 bases are TGTGCCAGCAGTACCCAGACCGTCCCGGGGGGTTACAATGAGCAGTTCTTC. The variable domain in full, completed from reference TRBV28 and TRBJ2-1, reads DVKVTQSSRYLVKRTGEKVFLECVQDMDHENMFWYRQDPGLGLRLIYFSYDVKMKEKGDIPEGYSVSREKKERFSLILESASTNQTSMYLCASSTQTVPGGYNEQFFGPGTRLTVL.

In the case of this clone: Other DNA sequences in the sample encode the same CDR3. The V and J genes are TRBV5-1 and TRBJ2-3; 14 nucleotides agree with TRBD2. Germline trimming cut 4 bases from V and 5 bases from J; bases unmatched to any gene: 3. CDR1 and CDR2 from the germline V gene are SGHRS and YFSETQ. This CDR3 comprises 15 residues. The CDR3 is CASSLGLAGGDTQYF. Here the CDR3 DNA reads TGCGCCAGCAGCCTCGGACTAGCGGGAGGAGATACGCAGTATTTT.

V is TRBV27 and J is TRBJ1-1, with D maybe TRBD1 (6 bases). Germline lookup yields CDR1 MNHEY and CDR2 SMNVEV (reference sequence). Trimming left V 3 bases short and J 1 base short, with 9 bases between. The CDR3 sequence is 14 residues long. CDR3 loop: CASSFLQGNTEAFF. CDR3 sequence (DNA): TGTGCCAGCAGTTTCCTACAGGGGAACACTGAAGCTTTCTTT.